Below, 32 T cell receptor beta chains from the same sample are listed, as sequenced in a study of breast tumors, draining lymph nodes, adjacent tissues. TCRdb independently ran MiXCR on the multiplex PCR reads; one entry per CDR3 protein. Of 130,000 or so distinct CDR3 sequences in the sample, approximately 22% were seen once. Breast cancer patients provided tissue from their axillary draining lymph nodes. The sample taken for sequencing was axillary lymph node tissue. All receptors come from a female donor with breast cancer. Some clones in this sample may be carry-over from other donors' samples.

This clonotype was seen repeatedly, ten times or more. This chain joins TRBV18 and TRBJ2-3; D perhaps matches TRBD1 (6 bases). The CDR3 covers 15 residues. CDR1 and CDR2 (germline): KGHSH, LQKENI. Trimming shortened V by 0 bases and J by 1 base, and 8 bases separated the two germline ends. CDR3 sequence: CASSPPGQRTDTQYF. DNA for the CDR3: TGTGCCAGCTCACCACCGGGACAACGCACAGATACGCAGTATTTT. Filled out from reference TRBV18 and TRBJ2-3, the complete variable domain reads NAGVMQNPRHLVRRRGQEARLRCSPMKGHSHVYWYRQLPEEGLKFMVYLQKENIIDESGMPKERFSAEFPKEGPSILRIQQVVRGDSAAYFCASSPPGQRTDTQYFGPGTRLTVL.

This clonotype was observed a few times. This rearrangement joins TRBV28 to TRBJ2-7; TRBD2 might be the D (5 bases). V gave up 6 bases and J gave up 1 base, with 16 bases separating them. CDR3 length: 15 residues. CDR1 MDHEN and CDR2 SYDVKM come from the germline V gene. CDR3 loop: CASRQFIGESYEQYF. CDR3 in DNA: TGTGCCAGCAGACAATTCATCGGGGAGTCCTACGAGCAGTACTTC.

The sample holds many counts of this clonotype. This rearrangement joins TRBV30 to TRBJ2-3; D uncertain. CDR3 size: 14 residues. Trimming took 1 base from V and 0 from J, leaving 8 bases between them. CDR1 and CDR2 from the germline V gene are GTSNPN and SVGIG (reference sequence). The DNA for the CDR3 is TGTGCCTGGAGTGCCGCGAGTAGCACAGATACGCAGTATTTT. It is translated as CAWSAASSTDTQYF. Using reference TRBV30 and TRBJ2-3 for the parts outside the CDR3, the full variable domain is SQTIHQWPATLVQPVGSPLSLECTVEGTSNPNLYWYRQAAGRGLQLLFYSVGIGQISSEVPQNLSASRPQDRQFILSSKKLLLSDSGFYLCAWSAASSTDTQYFGPGTRLTVL.

On this clonotype: Given a much more abundant clone one base away, this may be a read error. This chain links TRBV7-9 with TRBJ2-5; D gene uncertain. The CDR3 runs to 16 residues. V lost 1 base and J 0 bases, leaving 12 bases between the germline ends. Germline CDR1 SEHNR, CDR2 FQNEAQ (reference sequence). Here the CDR3 DNA reads TGTGCCAGCAGCTTAGGGGCTAGGCTCTACCAAGAGACCCAGTACTTC. It is translated as CASSLGARLYQETQYF.

This clonotype has ten or more counts. The chain joins TRBV2 to TRBJ1-2; D is undetermined. Trimming removed 5 bases from V and 4 bases from J, with 14 bases in between. CDR1 and CDR2 from the germline V gene are SNHLY and FYNNEI. There are 14 residues in the CDR3. CDR3 sequence: CASSPIIGSYGYTF. The CDR3 DNA reads TGTGCCAGCAGTCCAATTATCGGCAGCTATGGCTACACCTTC.

This clonotype was recorded at least ten times. The V call is TRBV6-5, the J call TRBJ2-7; the match to TRBD2 covers 7 bases. CDR3 length: 14 residues. With 6 bases clipped from V and 1 base from J, the junction kept 6 bases outside the gene matches. Germline lookup yields CDR1 MNHEY and CDR2 SVGAGI. CDR3 nucleotides: TGTGCCAGCAGCCCCTGGGGGGGGTCCTACGAGCAGTACTTC. It translates to CASSPWGGSYEQYF.

This clonotype was seen repeatedly, ten times or more. The V call is TRBV6-1, the J call TRBJ2-2; a weak D match, TRBD1 (6 bases). CDR1 and CDR2 (germline): MNHNS, SASEGT. The CDR3 loop spans 13 amino acids. Trimming removed 6 bases from V and 7 bases from J, with 12 bases in between. The CDR3 bases are TGTGCCAGCAGGGCCTCACAGGGCGGGGAGCTGTTTTTT. Its translation: CASRASQGGELFF.

This clonotype was counted at least ten times. The CDR3 region is CASSEGFATYGYTF. The CDR3 DNA sequence: TGTGCCAGCAGTGAAGGATTTGCCACCTATGGCTACACCTTC. The gene calls are TRBV2 and TRBJ1-2; D gene uncertain. The germline gives CDR1 SNHLY, CDR2 FYNNEI. V shed 1 base and J shed 4 bases, with 10 bases lying between them. CDR3 length equals 14 residues. Complete variable domain (other parts from reference TRBV2 and TRBJ1-2): EPEVTQTPSHQVTQMGQEVILRCVPISNHLYFYWYRQILGQKVEFLVSFYNNEISEKSEIFDDQFSVERPDGSNFTLKIRSTKLEDSAMYFCASSEGFATYGYTFGSGTRLTVV.

Concerning this clonotype: Possible read error: a much larger clone is one base away. The CDR3 end shows no conserved phenylalanine or tryptophan, and so a read error is likely. This chain uses TRBV5-5 with TRBJ1-2; 8 bases map to TRBD1. The CDR3 consists of 17 residues. The germline gives CDR1 SGHKS, CDR2 YYEKEE (reference sequence). The CDR3 DNA reads as TGCGCCAGCAGCTTGGGGCGGGGTGGACAGGGCCCCTATGGCTACACCTCC. This gives the protein CASSLGRGGQGPYGYTS.

Comment on this clonotype: The CDR3 does not close with the conserved phenylalanine or tryptophan, likely indicating a read error. The rearrangement links TRBV3-1 to TRBJ2-2; 7 bases agree with TRBD1. This CDR3 is 20 amino acids long. The V gene end was trimmed by 1 base and the J gene end by 0 bases; junction bases not matched to a gene: 14. The germline V gene has CDR1 LGHDT and CDR2 YNNKEL (reference sequence). The CDR3 is CASSQVPGQTPLPNTGELFS. The CDR3 nucleotides read TGTGCCAGCAGCCAAGTTCCGGGACAGACACCGCTACCGAACACCGGGGAGCTGTTTTCT.

Regarding this clonotype: A clone one base away is much larger, so this may be a read error. This chain links TRBV10-1 with TRBJ2-1; 8 nucleotides agree with TRBD1. With 4 bases clipped from V and 6 bases from J, the junction kept 11 bases outside the gene matches. The CDR3 has 16 amino acids. Germline loops: CDR1 WNHNN, CDR2 SYGVQD (reference sequence). CDR3 nucleotide sequence: TGCGCCAGCAGTGTAGCTGGACAGGGAGCCCCCAATGAGCAGTTCTTC. It translates to CASSVAGQGAPNEQFF.

This clonotype was counted at least ten times. The gene calls are TRBV20-1 and TRBJ2-1; 14 bases agree with TRBD2. The CDR3 sequence is 15 residues long. Germline trimming cut 0 bases from V and 8 bases from J; bases unmatched to any gene: 3. Germline values: CDR1 DFQATT, CDR2 SNEGSKA (reference sequence). CDR3 DNA: TGCAGTGCTAGAGAAGGACTAGCGGGAGGTCATGAGCAGTTCTTC. It codes for CSAREGLAGGHEQFF.

In its sample, this clonotype was seen many times. The chain has TRBV29-1 and TRBJ2-3; 8 bases agree with TRBD1. Germline-derived CDR1 and CDR2 are SQVTM and ANQGSEA. The V and J ends lost 6 bases and 5 bases, in that order; junction bases with no gene match: 13. The length of the CDR3 is 15 residues. In DNA form, the CDR3 reads TGCAGCGTGTGCGAACCGGGACAGGCTAAAGATACGCAGTATTTT. Translation gives CSVCEPGQAKDTQYF.

Only a few counts were recorded for this clonotype. CDR3 region: CASSPVQVSGNTIYF. CDR3 in DNA: TGTGCCAGCTCACCAGTACAGGTTTCTGGAAACACCATATATTTT. The chain uses TRBV18 and TRBJ1-3; D perhaps matches TRBD1 (5 bases). V lost 2 bases to trimming and J lost 1 base, with 9 bases between them. CDR1 and CDR2 (germline): KGHSH, LQKENI. The CDR3 covers 15 residues.

The gene calls are TRBV27 and TRBJ2-7; D is unresolved. CDR3 size: 15 residues. Germline V gene lookup returns CDR1 MNHEY and CDR2 SMNVEV (reference sequence). The V end lost 6 bases, the J end lost 3 bases, and 18 bases lay between the germline ends. CDR3 in amino acids: CASRNSGRSYYEQYF. DNA of the CDR3: TGTGCCAGCAGAAACTCGGGCAGGAGTTACTACGAGCAGTACTTC.

This clonotype was found many times. The chain uses TRBV5-5 and TRBJ2-1; 9 positions match TRBD2. With 2 bases clipped from V and 9 bases from J, the junction kept 9 bases outside the gene matches. Germline assignment: CDR1 SGHKS and CDR2 YYEKEE (reference sequence). The CDR3 consists of 15 residues. CDR3 protein: CASSLRLAELGEQFF. As DNA, the CDR3 is TGTGCCAGCAGCTTACGACTAGCGGAGTTAGGTGAGCAGTTCTTC. The whole variable domain, remainder taken from reference TRBV5-5 and TRBJ2-1, is DAGVTQSPTHLIKTRGQQVTLRCSPISGHKSVSWYQQVLGQGPQFIFQYYEKEERGRGNFPDRFSARQFPNYSSELNVNALLLGDSALYLCASSLRLAELGEQFFGPGTRLTVL.

This clonotype was counted at least ten times. The chain has TRBV5-1 and TRBJ2-1, with 10 bases that match TRBD2. Trimming cost V 4 bases and J 6 bases; bases outside gene matches: 7. This CDR3 region has 15 residues. Looked up from germline, CDR1 is SGHRS and CDR2 is YFSETQ. The CDR3 DNA reads TGCGCCAGCAGCCCGGGGGGGACTAGCGTCAATGAGCAGTTCTTC. This gives the protein CASSPGGTSVNEQFF. The variable domain in full, completed from reference TRBV5-1 and TRBJ2-1, reads KAGVTQTPRYLIKTRGQQVTLSCSPISGHRSVSWYQQTPGQGLQFLFEYFSETQRNKGNFPGRFSGRQFSNSRSEMNVSTLELGDSALYLCASSPGGTSVNEQFFGPGTRLTVL.

This clonotype has ten or more counts. The chain employs TRBV20-1 and TRBJ2-7; the D gene could be TRBD1 or TRBD2 (5 bases each). There are 15 residues in the CDR3. The V gene's germline CDR1 is DFQATT and CDR2 SNEGSKA (reference sequence). V was cut by 0 bases and J by 2 bases, with 14 bases left in between. CDR3: CSARDHTRDPYEQYF. CDR3 nucleotides: TGCAGTGCTAGAGACCATACCCGGGACCCCTACGAGCAGTACTTC.

Ten or more counts support this clonotype. The rearrangement uses TRBV5-1 and TRBJ2-7, with D perhaps TRBD2 (6 bases). CDR3 length: 14 amino acids. CDR1 SGHRS and CDR2 YFSETQ come from the germline V gene. The germline V and J ends were trimmed by 7 bases and 5 bases, with 19 bases remaining between them. The CDR3 region has the DNA TGCGCCAGCTGCGCGGCAGACGGAGGGGACGAGCAGTACTTC. This codes for CASCAADGGDEQYF.

Points on this clonotype: This may come from a read error, since a much larger clone is one base off. The rearrangement joins TRBV5-5 to TRBJ2-2; no clear D. In germline, CDR1 is SGHKS, CDR2 YYEKEE (reference sequence). The CDR3 consists of 14 residues. The CDR3 loop is CTSSFIEDTGELFF. The DNA for the CDR3 is TGTACCAGCAGCTTTATCGAGGACACCGGGGAGCTGTTTTTT.

This clonotype was counted at least ten times. This chain uses TRBV10-2 with TRBJ2-1, with D unclear. Germline CDR1 WSHSY, CDR2 SAAADI. V dropped 3 bases and J dropped 6 bases, with 9 bases sitting between them. The CDR3 sequence is 13 residues long. The CDR3 here is CASSEWGINEQFF. CDR3 sequence (DNA): TGCGCCAGCAGTGAATGGGGAATCAATGAGCAGTTCTTC.

This clonotype was observed many times. The chain uses TRBV5-1 and TRBJ1-2; 7 bases line up with TRBD1. Germline V gene lookup returns CDR1 SGHRS and CDR2 YFSETQ. The V gene end was trimmed by 4 bases and the J gene end by 5 bases; junction bases not matched to a gene: 11. This CDR3 has 15 amino acids. The CDR3 spells CASSLNWDRSYGYTF. CDR3 DNA sequence: TGCGCCAGCAGCCTAAACTGGGACAGATCTTATGGCTACACCTTC.

This clonotype was counted ten times or more. The chain couples TRBV20-1 to TRBJ2-1; no reliable D call. CDR1 is DFQATT and CDR2 is SNEGSKA in the germline V gene (reference sequence). This CDR3 is built from 11 residues. Trimming removed 3 bases from V and 8 bases from J, with 8 bases in between. The CDR3 region has the DNA TGCAGTGCTAGCGGCCCCGATGAGCAGTTCTTC. Protein product: CSASGPDEQFF.

This clonotype was counted many times. V usage is TRBV5-6 and J usage is TRBJ1-5; 9 bases are a match to TRBD1. V lost 3 bases, J lost 4 bases, and 2 bases stayed unmatched. Per the germline V gene, CDR1 is SGHDT and CDR2 is YYEEEE. This CDR3 is 14 amino acids long. The CDR3 nucleotides read TGTGCCAGCAGCTCCGGGACAGGGAATCAGCCCCAGCATTTT. This gives the protein CASSSGTGNQPQHF. Supplemented by reference TRBV5-6 and TRBJ1-5, the full variable domain reads DAGVTQSPTHLIKTRGQQVTLRCSPKSGHDTVSWYQQALGQGPQFIFQYYEEEERQRGNFPDRFSGHQFPNYSSELNVNALLLGDSALYLCASSSGTGNQPQHFGDGTRLSIL.

The chain joins TRBV4-1 to TRBJ2-1, with TRBD2 identical over 9 bases. Germline CDR1 reads MGHRA; CDR2 reads YSYEKL. This CDR3 is 20 amino acids long. V lost 2 bases to trimming and J lost 0 bases; unmatched junction nucleotides: 14. The chain's CDR3 is CASSQIYLTSGVGSYNEQFF. The CDR3 DNA reads as TGCGCCAGCAGCCAAATTTATTTGACTAGCGGTGTTGGCTCCTACAATGAGCAGTTCTTC.

The chain couples TRBV30 to TRBJ1-5; maybe TRBD1 (6 bases). CDR3 length: 13 amino acids. With 1 base removed from V and 7 bases from J, the gap between germline ends came to 11 bases. Germline V gives CDR1 GTSNPN, CDR2 SVGIG (reference sequence). CDR3 in DNA: TGTGCCTGGAGTGCAAGGGGGGGACAGCCCCAGCATTTT. Translated: CAWSARGGQPQHF. Full variable domain (outside the CDR3, taken from reference TRBV30 and TRBJ1-5): SQTIHQWPATLVQPVGSPLSLECTVEGTSNPNLYWYRQAAGRGLQLLFYSVGIGQISSEVPQNLSASRPQDRQFILSSKKLLLSDSGFYLCAWSARGGQPQHFGDGTRLSIL.

The V and J genes are TRBV3-1 and TRBJ1-5; no reliable D call. Trimming removed 2 bases from V and 0 bases from J, with 5 bases in between. Germline lookup yields CDR1 LGHDT and CDR2 YNNKEL (reference sequence). CDR3 length equals 14 residues. In DNA, the CDR3 is TGTGCCAGCAGCCAACTCTCTAGCAATCAGCCCCAGCATTTT. It is translated as CASSQLSSNQPQHF.

The V call is TRBV4-3, the J call TRBJ1-1; a possible D gene is TRBD1 (5 bases). Germline-derived CDR1 and CDR2 are LGHNA and YSLEER. Trimming cost V 0 bases and J 4 bases, with 12 bases left between them. The CDR3 has 15 residues. The CDR3 reads CASSQEGGAATEAFF. In DNA form, the CDR3 reads TGCGCCAGCAGCCAAGAGGGAGGGGCCGCCACTGAAGCTTTCTTT.

In regard to this clonotype: The junction does not match germline at one end; this may be a read error. This chain uses TRBV11-2 with TRBJ2-1, with 9 bases aligning to TRBD2. Per germline, CDR1 SGHAT and CDR2 FQNNGV. The CDR3 consists of 15 residues. The CDR3 DNA reads as TGTGCCTGCAGCTTAGCGTTTAGCGGGAGCGGTGAGCAGTTCTTC. Its translation: CACSLAFSGSGEQFF.

In this sample, this clonotype turned up many times. The V gene is TRBV2, the J gene TRBJ2-1; D is perhaps TRBD1 or TRBD2 (5 bases each). Trimming stripped 7 bases from V and 8 bases from J, with 18 bases between. The CDR3 spans 14 residues. Germline assignment: CDR1 SNHLY and CDR2 FYNNEI. The CDR3 bases are TGTGCCAGCACGGTTAGTTCGGGGCTGGATGAGCAGTTCTTC. Encoded protein: CASTVSSGLDEQFF.

This clonotype was seen many times. The CDR3 region is CGSRTESYGYTF. The CDR3 DNA follows: TGTGGATCCCGGACGGAATCCTATGGCTACACCTTC. The rearrangement links TRBV28 to TRBJ1-2; D remains ambiguous. Germline V CDR1 and CDR2: MDHEN, SYDVKM. The CDR3 loop spans 12 amino acids.

This clonotype has a count of ten or more. The genes are TRBV6-1 and TRBJ2-1, with 8 bases that match TRBD2. V lost 7 bases and J lost 10; bases outside the gene matches: 15. The CDR3 is 15 residues long. From germline, CDR1 is MNHNS and CDR2 SASEGT. The CDR3 region is CASTLSGSGGWEQFF. The CDR3 nucleotides are TGTGCCAGCACCCTGAGCGGGAGTGGTGGGTGGGAGCAGTTCTTC.